The 10 T cell receptor beta chains below were found in one sample sequenced in a study of T cells after somatic rescue of genetic block. TCRdb's table, derived via immunoSEQ multiplex PCR, lists solely in-frame clones and lacks some. The sample gives more than 9,500 clones, around 70% of which show up once; 15% to 20% is in the top ten. Sequencing was carried out using peripheral blood mononuclear cells (PBMCs). The receptors were gathered from a boy between 10 and 17 years old.

The chain employs TRBV6-6 and TRBJ2-7; D may match TRBD1 or TRBD2 (5 bases each). Germline loops: CDR1 MNHNY, CDR2 SVGAGI (reference sequence). The CDR3 covers 12 residues. V lost 4 bases to trimming and J lost 6 bases, with 10 bases between them. CDR3 in amino acids: CASSWGYGEQYF. The CDR3 DNA reads as TGTGCCAGCAGTTGGGGGTACGGCGAGCAGTACTTC.

CDR3 loop: CASSPGKSSYEQYF. The CDR3 bases are TGTGCCAGCTCACCGGGAAAGAGCTCCTACGAGCAGTACTTC. This chain joins TRBV18 and TRBJ2-7; D gene ambiguous. V lost 3 bases to trimming and J lost 0 bases, with 9 bases between them. Germline CDR1 KGHSH, CDR2 LQKENI. The CDR3 is made up of 14 amino acids. Full variable domain (missing parts from reference TRBV18 and TRBJ2-7): NAGVMQNPRHLVRRRGQEARLRCSPMKGHSHVYWYRQLPEEGLKFMVYLQKENIIDESGMPKERFSAEFPKEGPSILRIQQVVRGDSAAYFCASSPGKSSYEQYFGPGTRLTVT.

This chain connects TRBV6-6 to TRBJ2-5, with D hard to call. V lost 7 bases, J lost 2 bases, and 11 bases lay in between. The CDR3 runs to 13 residues. Germline CDR1 MNHNY, CDR2 SVGAGI (reference sequence). The CDR3 nucleotides read TGTGCCAGCAAGATGATAAGTCAAGAGACCCAGTACTTC. Protein: CASKMISQETQYF.

V usage is TRBV7-8 and J usage is TRBJ1-2; the D is unclear. The CDR3 runs to 13 residues. The V end was cut by 1 base, the J end by 8 bases, with 11 bases between. Per the germline V gene, CDR1 is SGHVS and CDR2 is FQNEAQ. CDR3 sequence: CASSLGQLEGYTF. DNA of the CDR3: TGTGCCAGCAGCTTAGGTCAGCTTGAGGGCTACACCTTC.

J is TRBJ2-7 and V is TRBV27, with 9 positions matching TRBD1. Losses at the gene ends were 1 base for V and 3 bases for J; bases not matched to a gene: 10. The CDR3 is 17 residues long. The germline gives CDR1 MNHEY, CDR2 SMNVEV (reference sequence). The CDR3 bases are TGTGCCAGCAGTTTATATGGCGGACAGGGGAAGGACTACGAGCAGTACTTC. It translates to CASSLYGGQGKDYEQYF.

This clone was detected only a few times. The J gene is TRBJ2-2, the V gene TRBV18, with D tentatively TRBD2 (5 bases). CDR1 is KGHSH and CDR2 is LQKENI in the germline V gene. The CDR3 has 16 residues. V was shortened by 3 bases and J by 3 bases, with 14 bases between the two germline ends. Here the CDR3 reads CASSPDERGYTGELFF. The CDR3 region has the DNA TGTGCCAGCTCACCCGACGAGAGAGGGTACACCGGGGAGCTGTTTTTT.

This clone was seen once. The J gene is TRBJ2-7, the V gene TRBV2, with TRBD2 identical over 10 bases. Germline V gives CDR1 SNHLY, CDR2 FYNNEI. Germline trimming cut 5 bases from V and 2 bases from J; bases unmatched to any gene: 6. The CDR3 is made up of 15 amino acids. The DNA for the CDR3 is TGTGCCAGCAGTACGCAGCGGGGGGGCACCTACGAGCAGTACTTC. It specifies CASSTQRGGTYEQYF.

J is TRBJ2-4 and V is TRBV19, with D unresolved. Germline loops: CDR1 LNHDA, CDR2 SQIVND (reference sequence). Trimming pared 6 bases from V and 0 bases from J, leaving 12 bases between. This CDR3 is 15 amino acids long. The CDR3 nucleotides read TGTGCCAGTAGCAAAATTTGGTTAGCCAAAAACATTCAGTACTTC. Translation gives CASSKIWLAKNIQYF. Looking up the rest from reference TRBV19 and TRBJ2-4 gives the full variable domain: DGGITQSPKYLFRKEGQNVTLSCEQNLNHDAMYWYRQDPGQGLRLIYYSQIVNDFQKGDIAEGYSVSREKKESFPLTVTSAQKNPTAFYLCASSKIWLAKNIQYFGAGTRLSVL.

The rearrangement links TRBV30 to TRBJ1-5; TRBD1 is a possible D gene (5 bases). Trimming shortened V by 0 bases and J by 5 bases, and 14 bases separated the two germline ends. The CDR3 runs 15 residues. Germline V gives CDR1 GTSNPN, CDR2 SVGIG (reference sequence). CDR3 protein: CAWSVHQGPDQPQHF. Here the CDR3 DNA reads TGTGCCTGGAGTGTCCATCAGGGCCCCGATCAGCCCCAGCATTTT.

This clone was seen a single time. The J gene is TRBJ1-1, the V gene TRBV19; D not resolved. Germline assignment: CDR1 LNHDA and CDR2 SQIVND (reference sequence). V was cut by 2 bases and J by 3 bases, with 10 bases left in between. CDR3 length: 14 residues. In nucleotides, the CDR3 is TGTGCCAGTAGTATAAGTACATCCTACACTGAAGCTTTCTTT. Its protein is CASSISTSYTEAFF.